This TCR beta chain was recovered during a study of blood T cell repertoires in COVID-19. Study-level information: Italy, Spain and the United States were the sources of the convalescent and acute COVID-19 samples. T cells, B-cell-depleted T cells, or PBMCs provided the cDNA or gDNA that served as material.

Methods used by the authors: Amplified reference gene primers provided the basis for estimating nucleated cell counts. Data came from immunoSEQ multiplex PCR; TCRdb stores just in-frame clones and leaves some out. V and J calls and clone size follow that table, whereas D and trimming were derived from the DNA. The data contain approximately 150,000 clones, around 87% of them singletons. V gave up 5 bases and J gave up 3 bases, with 18 bases separating them. CDR3 size: 15 residues. CDR1 and CDR2 from the germline V gene are SGHRS and YFSETQ. In Seattle, patients joined the study during active infection and were tracked longitudinally. This clone was detected once.

The sequenced sample was peripheral blood. The chain carries TRBV5-1 and TRBJ2-7, with a tentative D call TRBD1 (6 bases). The receptor comes from a woman older than 75 with COVID-19, enrolled during active disease. CDR3 region: CASSPGAPGNYEQYF. CDR3 in DNA: TGCGCCAGCAGTCCAGGGGCACCCGGGAACTACGAGCAGTACTTC. Based on the CDR3 plus reference TRBV5-1 and TRBJ2-7, the full variable domain is KAGVTQTPRYLIKTRGQQVTLSCSPISGHRSVSWYQQTPGQGLQFLFEYFSETQRNKGNFPGRFSGRQFSNSRSEMNVSTLELGDSALYLCASSPGAPGNYEQYFGPGTRLTVT.